In this sample, the clone carrying this T cell receptor beta chain turned up many times. A much larger clone differs from this one at a single base, so this may be a read error. These data are taken from a study of regulatory T cells in long-lasting Graves disease. Time point in this sample: newly diagnosed GD, antithyroid drugs for less than 3 months. From PBMCs, RNA was extracted and then used to make the TCR library. Relying on iRepertoire HTBI primers and Arm-PCR of CDR3 regions, the team built TCR beta libraries. Per the study methods: Spanning all samples, the identified segments comprised approximately 60 TRBV and around 13 TRBJ. TCRdb fed the multiplex PCR reads into MiXCR, producing one record per CDR3 protein. The V and J calls and clone size are TCRdb's, not the authors'. The table shows a few hundred thousand distinct CDR3 sequences, with around 20% occurring only once. This sample comprised peripheral blood mononuclear cells (PBMCs), obtained at new diagnosis, from a patient treated with antithyroid drugs. The TCR originated in a female donor with Graves disease.

The CDR3 DNA sequence: TGTGCCAGCAGCTCCCACCGGGGACTAGCGAGGAACCAGCAGTTCTTC. The encoded protein is CASSSHRGLARNQQFF. J is TRBJ2-1 and V is TRBV6-1; 10 positions match TRBD2. Germline CDR1 is MNHNS and CDR2 is SASEGT. CDR3 length: 16 amino acids. Trimming removed 6 bases from V and 11 bases from J; junction bases left unmatched: 16.